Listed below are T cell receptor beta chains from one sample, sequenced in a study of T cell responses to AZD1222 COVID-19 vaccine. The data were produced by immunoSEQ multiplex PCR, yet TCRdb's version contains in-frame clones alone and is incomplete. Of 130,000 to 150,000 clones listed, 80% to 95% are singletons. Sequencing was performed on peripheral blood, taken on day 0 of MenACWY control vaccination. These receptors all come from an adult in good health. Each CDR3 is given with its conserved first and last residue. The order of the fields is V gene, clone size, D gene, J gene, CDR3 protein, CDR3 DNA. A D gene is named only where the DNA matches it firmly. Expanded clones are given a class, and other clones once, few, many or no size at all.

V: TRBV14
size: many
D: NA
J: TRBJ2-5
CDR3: CASSQEWGRETQYF
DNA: TGTGCCAGCAGCCAAGAGTGGGGTCGGGAGACCCAGTACTTC

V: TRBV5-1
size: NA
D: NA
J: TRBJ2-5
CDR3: CASSLDQLQGGGETQYF
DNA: TGCGCCAGCAGCCTTGATCAATTACAGGGAGGGGGTGAGACCCAGTACTTC

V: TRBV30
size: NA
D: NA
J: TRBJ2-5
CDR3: CAWSGGAMSHF
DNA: TGTGCCTGGAGTGGAGGGGCCATGTCTCACTTC

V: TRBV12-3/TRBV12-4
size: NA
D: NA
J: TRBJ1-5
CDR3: CASSLQRNQPQHF
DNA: TGTGCCAGCAGTTTACAACGGAATCAGCCCCAGCATTTT

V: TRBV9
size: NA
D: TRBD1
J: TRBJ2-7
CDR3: CASSVGQGIHEQYF
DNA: TGTGCCAGCAGCGTGGGACAGGGGATCCACGAGCAGTACTTC

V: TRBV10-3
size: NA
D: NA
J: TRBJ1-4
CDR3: CAISERNTKLFF
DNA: TGTGCCATCAGTGAAAGGAACACAAAACTGTTTTTT

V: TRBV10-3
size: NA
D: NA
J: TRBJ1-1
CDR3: CAINARPNTEAFF
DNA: TGTGCCATCAATGCCCGACCGAACACTGAAGCTTTCTTT

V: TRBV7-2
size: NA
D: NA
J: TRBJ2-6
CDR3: CASTPASGANVLTF
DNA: TGTGCCAGCACTCCGGCCTCTGGGGCCAACGTCCTGACTTTC

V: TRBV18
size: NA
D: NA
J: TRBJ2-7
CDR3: CASSPLGRGNEQYF
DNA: TGTGCCAGCTCACCCCTCGGCAGGGGAAACGAGCAGTACTTC

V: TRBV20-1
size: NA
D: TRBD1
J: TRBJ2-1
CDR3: CSASLDRAYNEQFF
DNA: TGCAGTGCTAGTTTGGACAGGGCTTACAATGAGCAGTTCTTC

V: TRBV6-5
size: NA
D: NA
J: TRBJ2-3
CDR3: CASSFTARVTDTQYF
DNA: TGTGCCAGCAGTTTTACGGCCAGGGTTACAGATACGCAGTATTTT

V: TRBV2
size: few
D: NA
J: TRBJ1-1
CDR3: CASSEGGNTEAFF
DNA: TGTGCCAGCAGTGAAGGGGGGAACACTGAAGCTTTCTTT

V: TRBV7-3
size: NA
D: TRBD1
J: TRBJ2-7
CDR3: CASSLRGTESSYEQYF
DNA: TGTGCCAGCAGCTTAAGGGGGACAGAAAGCTCCTACGAGCAGTACTTC

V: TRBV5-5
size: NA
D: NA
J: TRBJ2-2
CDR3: CASSLSLVPGELFF
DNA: TGTGCCAGCAGCTTATCACTAGTACCCGGGGAGCTGTTTTTT

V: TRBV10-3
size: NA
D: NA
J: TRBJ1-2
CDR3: CAISESTRAAYTF
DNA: TGTGCCATCAGTGAGTCGACTAGGGCAGCTTACACCTTC

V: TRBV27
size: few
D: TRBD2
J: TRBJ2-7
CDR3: CASSIGGLAGDEQYF
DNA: TGTGCCAGCAGTATCGGAGGGCTAGCGGGAGACGAGCAGTACTTC

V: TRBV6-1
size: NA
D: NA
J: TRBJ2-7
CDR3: CASSENRWAYEQYF
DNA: TGTGCCAGCAGTGAAAACAGGTGGGCCTACGAGCAGTACTTC

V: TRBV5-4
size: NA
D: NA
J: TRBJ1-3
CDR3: CASSLGQSSGNTIYF
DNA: TGTGCCAGCAGCTTGGGACAGTCCTCTGGAAACACCATATATTTT

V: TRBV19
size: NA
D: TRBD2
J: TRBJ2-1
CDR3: CASSIFAGGHGNEQFF
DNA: TGTGCCAGTAGTATCTTCGCGGGGGGACACGGGAATGAGCAGTTCTTC

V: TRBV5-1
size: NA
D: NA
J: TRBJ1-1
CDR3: CASSLDAGGTEAFF
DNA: TGCGCCAGCAGCTTGGACGCAGGAGGCACTGAAGCTTTCTTT

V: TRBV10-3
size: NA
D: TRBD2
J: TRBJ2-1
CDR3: CAISESNGRAYNEQFF
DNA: TGTGCCATCAGTGAGTCGAACGGGAGGGCCTACAATGAGCAGTTCTTC

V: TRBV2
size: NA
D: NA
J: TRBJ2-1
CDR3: CASSERQHYNEQFF
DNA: TGTGCCAGCAGTGAAAGGCAGCACTACAATGAGCAGTTCTTC

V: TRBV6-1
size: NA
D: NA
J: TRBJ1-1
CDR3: CASSEGSLNTEAFF
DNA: TGTGCCAGCAGTGAAGGAAGCTTGAACACTGAAGCTTTCTTT

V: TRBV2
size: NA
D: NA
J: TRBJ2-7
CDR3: CASTPDSLSYEQYF
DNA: TGTGCCAGCACCCCGGACAGCCTGTCCTACGAGCAGTACTTC

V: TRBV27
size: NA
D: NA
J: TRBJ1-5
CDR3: CASSFRPRQPQHF
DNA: TGTGCCAGCAGTTTCCGACCCAGGCAGCCCCAGCATTTT

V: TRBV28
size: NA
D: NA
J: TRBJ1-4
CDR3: CASSLRQGDEKLFF
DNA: TGTGCCAGCAGTTTGAGGCAGGGTGACGAAAAACTGTTTTTT

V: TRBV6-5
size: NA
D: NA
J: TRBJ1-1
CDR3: CASSYSAPTEAFF
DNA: TGTGCCAGCAGTTACTCGGCCCCCACTGAAGCTTTCTTT

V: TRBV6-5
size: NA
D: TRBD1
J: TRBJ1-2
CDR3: CATGLGTGDGYTF
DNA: TGTGCCACCGGACTGGGGACAGGGGACGGCTACACCTTC

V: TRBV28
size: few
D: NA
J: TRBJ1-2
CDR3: CASSGGTGYGYTF
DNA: TGTGCCAGCAGTGGGGGTACGGGCTATGGCTACACCTTC

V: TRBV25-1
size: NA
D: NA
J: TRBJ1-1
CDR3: CASSEGSEAFF
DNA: TGTGCCAGCAGTGAAGGGTCTGAAGCTTTCTTT

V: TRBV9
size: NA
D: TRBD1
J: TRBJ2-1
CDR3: CASSVGAGTGGVGEQFF
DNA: TGTGCCAGCAGCGTGGGAGCCGGGACAGGGGGAGTAGGTGAGCAGTTCTTC

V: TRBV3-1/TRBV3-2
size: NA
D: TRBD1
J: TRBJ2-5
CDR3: CASSQDLRGQGYDETQYF
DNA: TGTGCCAGCAGCCAAGATCTAAGGGGACAGGGGTACGACGAGACCCAGTACTTC

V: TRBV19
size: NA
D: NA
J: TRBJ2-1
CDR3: CASSMASLEQFF
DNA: TGTGCCAGTAGTATGGCTAGCCTTGAGCAGTTCTTC

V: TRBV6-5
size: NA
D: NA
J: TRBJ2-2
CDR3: CASSYAAGRSGELFF
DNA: TGTGCCAGCAGTTACGCGGCAGGGAGGTCCGGGGAGCTGTTTTTT

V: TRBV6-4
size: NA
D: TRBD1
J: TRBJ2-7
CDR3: CASSPQTGSEQYF
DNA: TGTGCCAGCAGCCCACAGACAGGGTCCGAGCAGTACTTC

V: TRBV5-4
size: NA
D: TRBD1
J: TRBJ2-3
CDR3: CASSLDRGPTDTQYF
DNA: TGTGCCAGCAGCTTGGACAGGGGGCCCACAGATACGCAGTATTTT

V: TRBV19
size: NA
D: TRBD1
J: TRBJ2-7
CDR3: CASVPGGSYEQYF
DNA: TGTGCCAGCGTCCCAGGGGGCTCCTACGAGCAGTACTTC

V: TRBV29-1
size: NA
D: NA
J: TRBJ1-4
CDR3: CSVEREKLFF
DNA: TGCAGCGTTGAACGTGAAAAACTGTTTTTT

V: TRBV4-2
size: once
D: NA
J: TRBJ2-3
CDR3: CASSQDNSADTQYF
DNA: TGTGCCAGCAGCCAAGATAACAGCGCAGATACGCAGTATTTT

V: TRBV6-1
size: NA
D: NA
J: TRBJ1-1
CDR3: CASSDGSHRFGAFF
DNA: TGTGCCAGCAGTGACGGTAGTCACCGGTTCGGGGCTTTCTTT

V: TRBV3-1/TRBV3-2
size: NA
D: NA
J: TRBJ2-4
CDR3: CASSPYREVNIQYF
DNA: TGTGCCAGCAGCCCGTACAGGGAAGTAAACATTCAGTACTTC

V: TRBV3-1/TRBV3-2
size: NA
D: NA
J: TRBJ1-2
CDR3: CASSQTGNYGYTF
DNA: TGTGCCAGCAGCCAGACGGGGAACTATGGCTACACCTTC

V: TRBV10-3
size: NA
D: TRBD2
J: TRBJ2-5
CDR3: CAISDHPGLAGGGETQYF
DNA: TGTGCCATCAGTGACCATCCTGGACTAGCGGGAGGAGGGGAGACCCAGTACTTC

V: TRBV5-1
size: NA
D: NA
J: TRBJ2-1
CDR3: CASSLPSDNEQFF
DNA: TGCGCCAGCAGCCTCCCCTCTGACAATGAGCAGTTCTTC

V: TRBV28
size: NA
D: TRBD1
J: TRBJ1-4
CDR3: CATWTGEKLFF
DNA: TGTGCCACCTGGACAGGGGAAAAACTGTTTTTT

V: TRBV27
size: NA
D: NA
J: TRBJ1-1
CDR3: CASSRKAGTVTEAFF
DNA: TGTGCCAGCAGTCGGAAAGCAGGGACTGTTACTGAAGCTTTCTTT

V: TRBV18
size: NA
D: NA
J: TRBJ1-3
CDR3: CASSPLAGNSGNTIYF
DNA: TGTGCCAGCTCACCACTTGCAGGGAACTCTGGAAACACCATATATTTT

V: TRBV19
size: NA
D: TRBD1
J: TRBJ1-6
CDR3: CASSVTGSPPLHF
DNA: TGTGCCAGTAGTGTGACAGGGTCGCCACCCCTCCACTTT

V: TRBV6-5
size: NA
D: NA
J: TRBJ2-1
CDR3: CASTPYGGPQFF
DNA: TGTGCCAGCACCCCGTATGGGGGGCCGCAGTTCTTC

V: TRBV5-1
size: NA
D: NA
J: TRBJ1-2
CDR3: CASSPQVGGNYGYTF
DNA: TGCGCCAGCAGCCCCCAGGTGGGGGGTAACTATGGCTACACCTTC

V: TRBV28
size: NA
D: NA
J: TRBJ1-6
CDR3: CASSLRWTQNNSPLHF
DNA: TGTGCCAGCAGCCTAAGGTGGACGCAGAATAATTCACCCCTCCACTTT

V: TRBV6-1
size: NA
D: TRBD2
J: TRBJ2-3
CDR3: CASSESFGTSGTYTDTQYF
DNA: TGTGCCAGCAGTGAATCTTTTGGGACTAGCGGGACCTACACAGATACGCAGTATTTT

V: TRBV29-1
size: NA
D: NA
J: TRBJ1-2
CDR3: CSVEWAARGYTF
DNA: TGCAGCGTTGAGTGGGCCGCGCGGGGCTACACCTTC

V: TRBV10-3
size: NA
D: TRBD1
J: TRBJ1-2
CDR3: CAISELDRVGGYTF
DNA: TGTGCCATCAGTGAGTTGGACAGGGTCGGTGGCTACACCTTC

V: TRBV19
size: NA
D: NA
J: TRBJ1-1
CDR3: CASSIRPREEAFF
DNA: TGTGCCAGTAGTATTCGACCTCGGGAGGAAGCTTTCTTT